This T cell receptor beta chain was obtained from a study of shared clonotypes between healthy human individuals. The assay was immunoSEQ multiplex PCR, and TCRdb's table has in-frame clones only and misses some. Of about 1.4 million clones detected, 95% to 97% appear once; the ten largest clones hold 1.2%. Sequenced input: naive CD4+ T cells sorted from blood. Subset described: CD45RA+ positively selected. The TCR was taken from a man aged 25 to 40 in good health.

CDR3 sequence: CASSRPGTGNTIYF. CDR3 DNA sequence: TGTGCCAGTAGCCGACCCGGGACTGGAAACACCATATATTTT. This chain joins TRBV19 and TRBJ1-3; D is unclear. Germline assignment: CDR1 LNHDA and CDR2 SQIVND (reference sequence). The CDR3 length is 14 residues. V shed 6 bases and J shed 2 bases, with 11 bases lying between them.